The T cell receptor (beta chain) under discussion was sequenced for a study of blood T cell repertoires in COVID-19. Sequencing used immunoSEQ multiplex PCR; TCRdb keeps in-frame clones, though not all of them. The table lists about 43,000 clones, roughly four fifths of them singletons. Looked up from germline, CDR1 is SGHAT and CDR2 is FQNNGV. The CDR3 length is 16 residues. V trimming: 4 bases; J trimming: 7 bases; junction bases outside the gene matches: 5. Sequencing was done on a sample of peripheral blood. The chain links TRBV11-2 to TRBJ2-1, with 15 bases aligning to TRBD2. This sequence was found in a woman aged 55-70 years with acute or convalescent COVID-19. The CDR3 protein is CASSWTSGGASNEQFF. The CDR3 DNA reads as TGTGCCAGCAGCTGGACTAGCGGGGGGGCGTCGAATGAGCAGTTCTTC.